This T cell receptor (beta chain) emerged from a study of T cells after yellow fever vaccination. Looking at the study overall: The fractions with low cell numbers were processed using SMART-Seq v4 Ultra Low Input. Study-level results: Within FACS-sorted repertoires, abundant clonotypes contaminating from the bulk population could be present. Post-booster reappearance was seen for most primary-vaccination clones (about 95% CD4, 75% to 90% CD8).

The TCR cDNA carried a universal primer site and UMIs from 5'RACE template switching. TCRdb processed the 5' RACE reads anew with MiXCR; each CDR3 protein has one entry. The sample includes about 260,000 distinct CDR3 sequences, about 3.9% of them seen just once. The V gene's germline CDR1 is DFQATT and CDR2 SNEGSKA (reference sequence). J lost 4 bases, V lost 2 bases, and 13 bases had no gene match. The CDR3 extends over 17 amino acids. This clonotype was counted at least ten times. The antigen is not known. The sample here was PBMCs, taken 15 days after the yellow fever booster vaccination. This receptor was obtained from a man aged 18 to 29 who received the YFV17D yellow fever vaccine. The V and J genes are TRBV20-1 and TRBJ2-5; 10 bases are shared with TRBD1. Written as DNA, the CDR3 is TGCAGTGCTAGAACAATCAGACAGGGGGCGCGATCAGAGACCCAGTACTTC. This gives the protein CSARTIRQGARSETQYF.